This T cell receptor (beta chain) was sequenced in a study of T cells in localized non-small cell lung cancer. Regarding this clone: Its antigen remains unidentified. One end of the junction is discordant with germline, which a read error may explain.

Study findings and constraints: When the top 100 tumor clones were examined, a median about 60 of them also appeared in the adjacent lung, which was paired and uninvolved. Uninvolved adjacent lung had more T cell clonality than any other tissue, topping tumor. With higher T cell density in blood came longer overall survival. Tumor samples were not multi-region, leaving intratumor heterogeneity unexcluded.

The CDR3 is 12 residues long. CDR1 LNHDA and CDR2 SQIVND come from the germline V gene (reference sequence). TCRdb's copy holds only in-frame clones and misses some; the assay was immunoSEQ multiplex PCR. The sample consists of some 12,000 clones, around 83% of them appearing once. The sample was peripheral blood, taken before any cancer treatment. This sequence was found in a male donor aged 60 or older with stage I lung adenocarcinoma. The chain couples TRBV19 to TRBJ2-4; possible D gene TRBD1, 6 bases. CDR3 nucleotides: TGTGCCAGTAGTATAGTAGGGGGACGGGTCGACTTC. Its translation is CASSIVGGRVDF.